This entry lists 23 T cell receptor beta chains sequenced from one sample in a study of blood T cells in healthy people across ages. Using a J-beta primer mix together with a sample-barcoded 5' primer, a second PCR was run for roughly 6 to 12 cycles. Via MiXCR, TCRdb re-called the 5' RACE reads, giving one row per CDR3 protein. Of approximately 900,000 distinct CDR3 sequences listed, 25% to 35% are singletons. This sample also belongs to another study, concerning T cells of mothers and their children.

Input material: blood. The receptors here all came from a woman between 40 and 55 years old in good health.

This chain links TRBV7-9 with TRBJ1-2; TRBD1 aligns across 7 bases. After removal of 5 bases from V and 4 bases from J, the junction contained 7 bases not matched to a gene. The CDR3 totals 14 residues. Germline V gives CDR1 SEHNR, CDR2 FQNEAQ (reference sequence). CDR3 in DNA: TGTGCCAGCAGCCCCGACAGGGTCGCCTATGGCTACACCTTC. This codes for CASSPDRVAYGYTF.

This clonotype has more than one count but fewer than ten. The junction departs from germline at one end; a sequencing error may be responsible. The chain carries TRBV7-2 and TRBJ2-1; D gene unclear. This CDR3 comprises 14 residues. Germline assignment: CDR1 SGHTA and CDR2 FQGNSA. The CDR3, as DNA: TGTGCCAGCAGCTTAACCCGTAGAGGCAATGAGCAGGTCTTC. It encodes CASSLTRRGNEQVF.

The chain employs TRBV7-9 and TRBJ2-2, with 10 bases matching TRBD1. The length of the CDR3 is 17 residues. V gave up 4 bases and J gave up 4 bases; unmatched junction bases: 9. Germline V lookup: CDR1 SEHNR, CDR2 FQNEAQ (reference sequence). CDR3 coding DNA: TGTGCCAGCAGCTCCGCGAACCGGGACAGGGGCACCGGGGAGCTGTTTTTT. Residues: CASSSANRDRGTGELFF.

Turning to this clonotype: A much larger clone lies a single base off, so this may be a read error. V usage is TRBV20-1 and J usage is TRBJ2-1; no definite D call. The J call may be faulty, since TRBJ2-7 better matches the DNA end. CDR1 is DFQATT and CDR2 is SNEGSKA in the germline V gene (reference sequence). This CDR3 region has 16 residues. DNA for the CDR3: TGCAGTGCTAGGAGGAAGGCAGTGGGCCCCTACAATGAGCAGTACTTC. It is translated as CSARRKAVGPYNEQYF.

This clonotype was seen once. The chain uses TRBV28 and TRBJ2-5; no reliable D call. The CDR3 is 12 amino acids. Germline values: CDR1 MDHEN, CDR2 SYDVKM. V was cut by 2 bases and J by 9 bases, with 10 bases left in between. The CDR3 DNA reads TGTGCCAGCAGTTTAGCCGCGGAGTCCCAGTACTTC. This translates into CASSLAAESQYF. The whole variable domain, filled in from reference TRBV28 and TRBJ2-5, reads DVKVTQSSRYLVKRTGEKVFLECVQDMDHENMFWYRQDPGLGLRLIYFSYDVKMKEKGDIPEGYSVSREKKERFSLILESASTNQTSMYLCASSLAAESQYFGPGTRLLVL.

This clonotype came up many times. The V call is TRBV12-3 or TRBV12-4, the J call TRBJ2-7; 10 bases match TRBD2. There are 15 residues in the CDR3. Unmatched junction bases numbered 6, after V lost 6 bases and J lost 1 base. The CDR3 region has the DNA TGTGCCAGCAGCCGTACTAGCGGGGTTTCCTACGAGCAGTACTTC. This gives the protein CASSRTSGVSYEQYF.

This chain links TRBV5-6 with TRBJ1-5, with TRBD1 identical over 9 bases. The ends lost 1 base at V and 7 bases at J; junction bases unmatched: 3. Germline V gene lookup returns CDR1 SGHDT and CDR2 YYEEEE. The CDR3 extends over 14 amino acids. The CDR3 sequence is CASSLYRGHQPQHF. CDR3 coding DNA: TGTGCCAGCAGCTTGTACAGGGGGCACCAGCCCCAGCATTTT.

There are a few counts of this clonotype. The V gene is TRBV7-2, the J gene TRBJ1-1; D call uncertain. The ends were cut back, 1 base at V and 4 bases at J, with 10 bases in the middle. Germline CDR1 is SGHTA and CDR2 is FQGNSA. The CDR3 length is 14 residues. The DNA of the CDR3 is TGTGCCAGCAGCTTAGGGGCCCAAGGCACTGAAGCTTTCTTT. Translating gives CASSLGAQGTEAFF.

The chain combines TRBV28 with TRBJ2-7; TRBD1 matches at 7 bases. This CDR3 has 14 amino acids. V shed 7 bases, J shed 4 bases, and the junction held 10 bases outside the gene matches. Looked up from germline, CDR1 is MDHEN and CDR2 is SYDVKM. CDR3 in amino acids: CASIQRQGSYEQYF. In DNA, the CDR3 is TGTGCCAGCATTCAACGACAGGGTTCGTACGAGCAGTACTTC.

This clonotype has more than one count but fewer than ten. V usage is TRBV20-1 and J usage is TRBJ1-2; tentatively, D is TRBD1 (6 bases). This CDR3 comprises 14 residues. The germline gives CDR1 DFQATT, CDR2 SNEGSKA (reference sequence). Trimming took off 6 bases at V and 0 bases at J, with 14 bases between the two ends. The CDR3 nucleotides are TGCAGTGCAACCGACAGGAAAGCTAACTATGGCTACACCTTC. It is translated as CSATDRKANYGYTF.

This clonotype occurred a few times. The J gene is TRBJ1-4, the V gene TRBV5-1; the D gene is possibly TRBD1 (5 bases). Germline lookup yields CDR1 SGHRS and CDR2 YFSETQ. There are 14 residues in the CDR3. V was trimmed by 4 bases and J by 5 bases, leaving 12 bases between them. CDR3 in amino acids: CASSPTGSNEKLFF. The DNA for the CDR3 is TGCGCCAGCAGCCCAACAGGTAGCAATGAAAAACTGTTTTTT. Based on the CDR3 plus reference TRBV5-1 and TRBJ1-4, the full variable domain is KAGVTQTPRYLIKTRGQQVTLSCSPISGHRSVSWYQQTPGQGLQFLFEYFSETQRNKGNFPGRFSGRQFSNSRSEMNVSTLELGDSALYLCASSPTGSNEKLFFGSGTQLSVL.

This clonotype was observed a few times. The chain combines TRBV28 with TRBJ2-7, with TRBD2 as a possible D gene (6 bases). Germline V gene sequence: CDR1 MDHEN, CDR2 SYDVKM. CDR3 length equals 13 residues. Deletions cut 8 bases from V and 3 bases from J, with 14 bases between. In DNA, the CDR3 is TGTGCCAGCGCCCCTCGGGGGTACTACGAGCAGTACTTC. Its translation: CASAPRGYYEQYF.

This rearrangement joins TRBV12-3 or TRBV12-4 to TRBJ1-5; perhaps TRBD1 as D (6 bases). Trimming removed 6 bases at V and 7 bases at J, with 19 bases between. The CDR3 covers 15 residues. Here the CDR3 reads CASRQGHDSGQPQHF. As DNA, the CDR3 is TGTGCCAGCAGACAGGGACATGATTCGGGACAGCCCCAGCATTTT.

The chain uses TRBV6-1 and TRBJ2-3; a weak D match, TRBD2 (6 bases). The V gene lost 4 bases and the J gene lost 0 bases, with 14 bases spanning the gap. CDR3 length: 16 amino acids. CDR1 MNHNS and CDR2 SASEGT come from the germline V gene. The CDR3 region is CASSAWVAESTDTQYF. CDR3 bases: TGTGCCAGCAGTGCCTGGGTAGCGGAGAGCACAGATACGCAGTATTTT.

There are a few counts of this clonotype. This chain connects TRBV3-1 to TRBJ2-4; D is undetermined. Trimming cost V 8 bases and J 5 bases, with 19 bases left between them. This CDR3 is built from 15 residues. Germline-derived CDR1 and CDR2 are LGHDT and YNNKEL (reference sequence). The CDR3 protein is CASPTRNSSQNIQYF. Here the CDR3 DNA reads TGTGCCAGCCCCACCCGGAACTCCTCCCAAAACATTCAGTACTTC.

The V call is TRBV25-1, the J call TRBJ2-1, with 7 positions matching TRBD1. This CDR3 is 17 amino acids long. CDR1 MGHDK and CDR2 SYGVNS come from the germline V gene. The V and J ends lost 4 bases and 6 bases, in that order; junction bases with no gene match: 15. CDR3 sequence (DNA): TGTGCCAGCAGTGCCTACAGGGGCGACGCCCTTTTCAATGAGCAGTTCTTC. This codes for CASSAYRGDALFNEQFF.

The table lists this clonotype with many counts. V usage is TRBV18 and J usage is TRBJ2-3; no clear D. This CDR3 is 14 amino acids long. Trimming left V 3 bases short and J 6 bases short, with 13 bases between. Germline assignment: CDR1 KGHSH and CDR2 LQKENI. In nucleotides, the CDR3 is TGTGCCAGCTCACCCTTGTGGGCCCAGGATACGCAGTATTTT. This gives the protein CASSPLWAQDTQYF. Full variable domain (outside the CDR3, taken from reference TRBV18 and TRBJ2-3): NAGVMQNPRHLVRRRGQEARLRCSPMKGHSHVYWYRQLPEEGLKFMVYLQKENIIDESGMPKERFSAEFPKEGPSILRIQQVVRGDSAAYFCASSPLWAQDTQYFGPGTRLTVL.

The chain joins TRBV12-3 or TRBV12-4 to TRBJ1-2; a weak D match, TRBD1 (6 bases). Trimming stripped 6 bases from V and 8 bases from J, with 13 bases between. The CDR3 totals 12 residues. The DNA for the CDR3 is TGTGCCAGCAGCACAGGGACGAGGGGCTACACCTTC. This codes for CASSTGTRGYTF.

This clonotype was detected only a few times. Its ends do not fully match the called genes, so a read error is possible. The CDR3 region has the DNA TGTGCCAGCACCTTAGGATGGAGGGGGTCTAATGAAAAACTGTTTTTT. Protein sequence: CASTLGWRGSNEKLFF. The V call is TRBV7-2, the J call TRBJ1-4; maybe TRBD1 (6 bases). There are 16 residues in the CDR3. Germline assignment: CDR1 SGHTA and CDR2 FQGNSA.

For this clonotype: This clone may be a read error of a much larger clone one base away. The rearrangement joins TRBV4-1 to TRBJ2-5, with 12 bases matching TRBD2. J gave up 11 bases and V 1 base, and 14 bases lay outside the gene matches. Germline assignment: CDR1 MGHRA and CDR2 YSYEKL. The CDR3 runs 17 residues. CDR3 sequence (DNA): TGCGCCAGCAGCCAAGCTAGCGGGGGGGCCCCCTACAATGAGCAGTACTTC. Translation gives CASSQASGGAPYNEQYF.

The sample holds many counts of this clonotype. DNA of the CDR3: TGCAGTGCTAGAGAAGGTTCGGCGAATTCACCCCTCCACTTT. It translates to CSAREGSANSPLHF. The chain is built from TRBV20-1 and TRBJ1-6; D is undetermined. The germline V gene has CDR1 DFQATT and CDR2 SNEGSKA (reference sequence). The V end lost 0 bases, the J end lost 7 bases, and 10 bases lay between the germline ends. There are 14 residues in the CDR3.

Ten or more counts support this clonotype. The genes are TRBV20-1 and TRBJ2-5; 8 bases map to TRBD2. Germline loops: CDR1 DFQATT, CDR2 SNEGSKA (reference sequence). This CDR3 has 15 residues. J was trimmed by 5 bases and V by 5 bases; bases with no gene match: 13. The CDR3 nucleotides read TGCAGTGCTCCCTCTGGACTAGCCCTACTTGAGACCCAGTACTTC. This sequence encodes CSAPSGLALLETQYF.

In this sample, this clonotype turned up many times. CDR3 sequence reads: CAIQGGGSDEQFF. The CDR3 nucleotides read TGTGCCATACAGGGAGGGGGTTCGGATGAGCAGTTCTTC. This chain joins TRBV10-3 and TRBJ2-1; a possible D gene is TRBD2 (7 bases). V gave up 9 bases and J gave up 8 bases, with 17 bases separating them. CDR3 length: 13 amino acids. The germline V gene has CDR1 ENHRY and CDR2 SYGVKD.